A single T cell receptor (beta chain) is shown here with its context. The table came from immunoSEQ multiplex PCR; TCRdb's copy has only in-frame clones and leaves some out. The sample includes roughly 150,000 clones, roughly three quarters of them seen just once. These data are taken from a study of blood T cell repertoires in COVID-19. Germline CDR1 SGHRS, CDR2 YFSETQ. The J segment lost 7 bases and the V segment lost 2 bases, leaving 9 bases of the junction unmatched. The CDR3 has 14 amino acids. V is TRBV5-1 and J is TRBJ2-7, with 7 bases lining up with TRBD2. The material sequenced was peripheral blood. The source of this sequence is a man aged 55-75 years with acute or convalescent COVID-19. Here the CDR3 reads CASSFGAGVGEQYF. DNA of the CDR3: TGCGCCAGCAGCTTTGGGGCGGGAGTGGGGGAGCAGTACTTC.